A single sample gave rise to the 18 T cell receptor beta chains below, sequenced in a study of blood T cell repertoires in COVID-19 (TCRdb year 2020). Preparation of the library involved the immunoSEQ multiplex PCR assay. Held by TCRdb, this immuneACCESS table contains in-frame sequences only and omits some clones. Under half of the omission traces to an unresolved V gene where checked; the cause of the rest is unknown. The sample table holds 150,000 to 200,000 clones, of which 88% were seen once. The ten largest make up approximately 4% of the sample. What was sequenced was peripheral blood. The source of these receptors is a woman aged 25 to 39 with acute or convalescent COVID-19.

This rearrangement joins TRBV19 to TRBJ2-2; 7 nucleotides match TRBD2. The V and J ends lost 1 base and 4 bases, in that order; junction bases with no gene match: 3. Germline assignment: CDR1 LNHDA and CDR2 SQIVND (reference sequence). This CDR3 contains 15 residues. CDR3 nucleotides: TGTGCCAGTAGTATAGCGGGAGGCCCCACCGGGGAGCTGTTTTTT. It translates to CASSIAGGPTGELFF. Variable domain in full (rest from reference TRBV19 and TRBJ2-2): DGGITQSPKYLFRKEGQNVTLSCEQNLNHDAMYWYRQDPGQGLRLIYYSQIVNDFQKGDIAEGYSVSREKKESFPLTVTSAQKNPTAFYLCASSIAGGPTGELFFGEGSRLTVL.

This chain joins TRBV10-1 and TRBJ2-2; the D is unclear. Trimming took off 6 bases at V and 5 bases at J, with 13 bases between the two ends. Germline V gene data show CDR1 as WNHNN and CDR2 as SYGVQD (reference sequence). CDR3 length equals 14 residues. The CDR3 nucleotides are TGCGCCAGCAGCTCGCGAGAAATGACCGGGGAGCTGTTTTTT. Residues: CASSSREMTGELFF.

This sequence joins TRBV3-1 (or the pseudogene TRBV3-2) and TRBJ1-6; 9 bases are shared with TRBD1. Unmatched junction bases numbered 4, after V lost 4 bases and J lost 9 bases. Germline loops: CDR1 LGHDT, CDR2 YNNKEL (reference sequence). This CDR3 has 14 residues. CDR3 loop: CASSRTGGGSPLHF. CDR3 DNA: TGTGCCAGCAGCCGAACAGGGGGCGGTTCACCCCTCCACTTT.

In its sample, this clone was seen a few times. The rearrangement joins TRBV7-9 to TRBJ1-1; no clear D gene. Germline CDR1 is SEHNR and CDR2 is FQNEAQ (reference sequence). CDR3 length: 14 residues. V dropped 6 bases and J dropped 4 bases, with 15 bases sitting between them. CDR3 bases: TGTGCCAGCAGACCCAGCGTAGATGGCACTGAAGCTTTCTTT. It is translated as CASRPSVDGTEAFF.

This chain connects TRBV7-9 to TRBJ2-7; 8 bases map to TRBD2. CDR1 is SEHNR, CDR2 FQNEAQ, per germline (reference sequence). The CDR3 runs to 13 residues. V shed 3 bases, J shed 6 bases, and the junction held 4 bases outside the gene matches. The CDR3 spells CASSLGLVGEQYF. The CDR3 nucleotides are TGTGCCAGCAGCTTGGGACTAGTCGGCGAGCAGTACTTC. Filled out from reference TRBV7-9 and TRBJ2-7, the complete variable domain reads DTGVSQNPRHKITKRGQNVTFRCDPISEHNRLYWYRQTLGQGPEFLTYFQNEAQLEKSRLLSDRFSAERPKGSFSTLEIQRTEQGDSAMYLCASSLGLVGEQYFGPGTRLTVT.

The chain has TRBV7-6 and TRBJ2-1; 8 bases are shared with TRBD2. The germline gives CDR1 SGHVS, CDR2 FNYEAQ. V dropped 4 bases and J dropped 3; count of bases not matched to a gene: 8. CDR3 length equals 16 residues. CDR3 DNA sequence: TGTGCCAGCAGCTCCTCAATAGCGGGATTCTACAATGAGCAGTTCTTC. This codes for CASSSSIAGFYNEQFF.

This clone was counted a few times. This chain uses TRBV30 with TRBJ2-3, with D possibly TRBD2 on 6 matching bases. The CDR3 is 14 residues long. The germline CDR1 and CDR2 sequences are GTSNPN and SVGIG (reference sequence). V was cut by 2 bases and J by 1 base, with 10 bases left in between. CDR3 in amino acids: CAWSRDSGTDTQYF. The CDR3 nucleotides read TGTGCCTGGAGTCGGGACTCTGGCACAGATACGCAGTATTTT.

V is TRBV28 and J is TRBJ2-5; D perhaps matches TRBD2 (5 bases). The CDR3 runs to 11 residues. The germline V gene encodes CDR1 MDHEN and CDR2 SYDVKM. Trimming stripped 5 bases from V and 5 bases from J, with 6 bases between. For the CDR3, the DNA is TGTGCCAGCAGTGGAGGCGAGACCCAGTACTTC. It specifies CASSGGETQYF. The whole variable domain, filled in from reference TRBV28 and TRBJ2-5, reads DVKVTQSSRYLVKRTGEKVFLECVQDMDHENMFWYRQDPGLGLRLIYFSYDVKMKEKGDIPEGYSVSREKKERFSLILESASTNQTSMYLCASSGGETQYFGPGTRLLVL.

This clone was observed a single time. The genes are TRBV27 and TRBJ2-7; D is perhaps TRBD1 (5 bases). Per germline, CDR1 MNHEY and CDR2 SMNVEV (reference sequence). The CDR3 runs to 14 residues. V was shortened by 5 bases and J by 6 bases, with 17 bases between the two germline ends. This CDR3 reads CASSPTRAQGEQYF. Written as DNA, the CDR3 is TGTGCCAGCAGTCCGACCCGGGCCCAGGGCGAGCAGTACTTC.

This clone came up a few times. The chain joins TRBV2 to TRBJ1-5; no definite D call. The length of the CDR3 is 19 residues. CDR1 and CDR2 (germline): SNHLY, FYNNEI. V was clipped by 0 bases and J by 2 bases, with 20 bases between them. The CDR3: CASSEAPLDQPRGNQPQHF. For the CDR3, the DNA is TGTGCCAGCAGTGAAGCCCCGTTAGACCAACCCCGGGGCAATCAGCCCCAGCATTTT. Full variable domain (rest looked up from reference TRBV2 and TRBJ1-5): EPEVTQTPSHQVTQMGQEVILRCVPISNHLYFYWYRQILGQKVEFLVSFYNNEISEKSEIFDDQFSVERPDGSNFTLKIRSTKLEDSAMYFCASSEAPLDQPRGNQPQHFGDGTRLSIL.

V usage is TRBV9 and J usage is TRBJ2-1, with a possible D match to TRBD2 (5 bases). The germline CDR1 and CDR2 sequences are SGDLS and YYNGEE. Trimming pared 0 bases from V and 10 bases from J, leaving 11 bases between. There are 13 residues in the CDR3. CDR3 bases: TGTGCCAGCAGCGTAGGACTCGCGGGCGAGCAGTTCTTC. It encodes CASSVGLAGEQFF.

This clone showed up just once. The chain joins TRBV19 to TRBJ2-2; unclear D gene. V lost 4 bases to trimming and J lost 2 bases, with 8 bases between them. The germline CDR1 and CDR2 sequences are LNHDA and SQIVND (reference sequence). This CDR3 has 14 amino acids. The CDR3 DNA reads TGTGCCAGTAGTAGGGCAATTAACACCGGGGAGCTGTTTTTT. Residues: CASSRAINTGELFF.

This chain joins TRBV27 and TRBJ2-1; D may be TRBD2 (6 bases). V shed 6 bases and J shed 6 bases, with 21 bases lying between them. The CDR3 loop spans 16 amino acids. Germline assignment: CDR1 MNHEY and CDR2 SMNVEV (reference sequence). Here the CDR3 DNA reads TGTGCCAGCAGAAATAACCGGGACTCCGGGGCCAATGAGCAGTTCTTC. Translating it yields CASRNNRDSGANEQFF.

This chain connects TRBV3-1 (or the pseudogene TRBV3-2) to TRBJ2-1; 8 bases line up with TRBD2. With V trimmed by 6 bases and J by 7 bases, 11 bases remained unmatched. Germline V gene sequence: CDR1 LGHDT, CDR2 YNNKEL (reference sequence). This CDR3 is built from 15 residues. CDR3 protein: CASRLTAGGRNEQFF. The CDR3 DNA reads TGTGCCAGCAGACTAACGGCGGGAGGAAGGAATGAGCAGTTCTTC.

V is TRBV5-4 and J is TRBJ1-4; D is unclear. V gave up 4 bases and J gave up 8 bases, with 21 bases separating them. Germline V gene sequence: CDR1 SGHNT, CDR2 YYREEE (reference sequence). The CDR3 has 16 residues. CDR3 DNA: TGTGCCAGCAGCCCATCAGCCGGGTTAGAAGAGGAAAAACTGTTTTTT. Translating gives CASSPSAGLEEEKLFF.

The chain carries TRBV7-2 and TRBJ2-1; possible D gene TRBD2, 6 bases. This CDR3 has 16 residues. Germline V gene lookup returns CDR1 SGHTA and CDR2 FQGNSA. Trimming pared 1 base from V and 2 bases from J, leaving 12 bases between. CDR3 protein: CASSLGSGGPYNEQFF. CDR3 in DNA: TGTGCCAGCAGCTTAGGGTCCGGGGGACCCTACAATGAGCAGTTCTTC.

CDR3 amino acids: CASSQESMAAFF. In nucleotides, the CDR3 is TGTGCCAGCAGCCAAGAATCCATGGCTGCTTTCTTT. The chain links TRBV3-1 (or the pseudogene TRBV3-2) to TRBJ1-1, with D uncertain. In germline, CDR1 is LGHDT, CDR2 YNNKEL (reference sequence). Trimming took 0 bases from V and 11 from J, leaving 10 bases between them. The CDR3 contains 12 residues.

The chain combines TRBV12-3 or TRBV12-4 with TRBJ1-5; 10 bases agree with TRBD1. The CDR3 loop spans 13 amino acids. The V and J ends lost 6 bases and 7 bases, in that order; junction bases with no gene match: 3. CDR3 DNA sequence: TGTGCCAGCAGAGGACAGGGGGACCAGCCCCAGCATTTT. This encodes CASRGQGDQPQHF.